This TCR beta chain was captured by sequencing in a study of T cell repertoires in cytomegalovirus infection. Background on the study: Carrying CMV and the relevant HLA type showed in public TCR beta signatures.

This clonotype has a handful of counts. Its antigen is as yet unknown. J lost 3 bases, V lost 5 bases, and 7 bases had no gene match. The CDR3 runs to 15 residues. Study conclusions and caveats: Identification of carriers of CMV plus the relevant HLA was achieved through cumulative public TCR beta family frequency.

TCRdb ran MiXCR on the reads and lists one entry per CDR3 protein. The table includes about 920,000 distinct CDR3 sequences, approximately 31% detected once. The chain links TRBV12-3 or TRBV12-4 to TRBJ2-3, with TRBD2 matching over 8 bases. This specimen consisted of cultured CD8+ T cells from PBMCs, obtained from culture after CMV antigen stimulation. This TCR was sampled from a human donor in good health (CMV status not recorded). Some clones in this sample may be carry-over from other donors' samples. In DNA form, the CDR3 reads TGTGCCAGCAGTCCCCCGGGACTAGAAACAGATACGCAGTATTTT. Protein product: CASSPPGLETDTQYF.